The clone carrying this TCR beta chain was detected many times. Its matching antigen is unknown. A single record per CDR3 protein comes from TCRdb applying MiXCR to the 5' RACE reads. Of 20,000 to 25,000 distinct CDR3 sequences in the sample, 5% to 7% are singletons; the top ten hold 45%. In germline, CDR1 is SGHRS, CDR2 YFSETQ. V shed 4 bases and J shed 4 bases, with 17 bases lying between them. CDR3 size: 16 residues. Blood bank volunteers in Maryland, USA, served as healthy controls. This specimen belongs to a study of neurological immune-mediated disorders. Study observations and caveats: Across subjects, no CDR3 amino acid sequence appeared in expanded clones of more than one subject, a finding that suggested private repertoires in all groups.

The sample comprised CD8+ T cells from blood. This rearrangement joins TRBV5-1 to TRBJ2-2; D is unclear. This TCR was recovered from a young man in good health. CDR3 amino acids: CASSPSAGGPTGELFF. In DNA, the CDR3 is TGCGCCAGCAGCCCTTCGGCTGGCGGACCCACCGGGGAGCTGTTTTTT.